These T cell receptor beta chains were read from a single sample in a study of PD-L1 blockade in urothelial cancer. This table comes from immunoSEQ multiplex PCR, and its TCRdb copy is limited to in-frame clones, with some not included. The table shows tens of thousands of clones, with roughly 91% occurring only once. Sequenced material: PBMCs, taken around atezolizumab (anti-PD-L1) treatment. Receptors originate from a man aged 55 to 69 with urothelial cancer. Both conserved end residues are part of each CDR3.

V	J	CDR3
TRBV5-4	TRBJ2-7	CASSLGTGSSYEQYF
TRBV5-1	TRBJ2-5	CASSPSFQGLGETQYF
TRBV7-6	TRBJ2-7	CASSLDDRGQSQYF
TRBV7-3	TRBJ2-2	CASRPPGLAATGELFF
TRBV6-5	TRBJ1-2	CASSYSSGGRGGYTF
TRBV30	TRBJ1-2	CAWTLGVDYTF
TRBV19	TRBJ2-7	CASSTGQGSYEQYF
TRBV6-4	TRBJ2-6	CASSYTGRSGANVLTF
TRBV6-5	TRBJ2-4	CASSYFPEGKNIQYF
TRBV4-1	TRBJ1-2	CASSQDPGQGAGGYTF
TRBV11-2	TRBJ1-5	CASSPGQGENQPQHF
TRBV27	TRBJ2-5	CASSSYSYQYF
TRBV7-2	TRBJ2-7	CASSFREFGGEQYF
TRBV5-6	TRBJ2-7	CASSGSRRGGSYEQYF
TRBV19	TRBJ2-5	CASSIDSRGETQYF
TRBV5-1	TRBJ2-3	CASSLEGRSADTQYF
TRBV6-5	TRBJ2-5	CASRRTWGSQETQYF
TRBV6-5	TRBJ2-7	CASTSRQRSYEQYF
TRBV10-3	TRBJ2-7	CAISWTGSYEQYF
TRBV19	TRBJ2-5	CASGGLSQETQYF
TRBV7-2	TRBJ2-5	CASTLSTAGTQYF
TRBV5-1	TRBJ2-1	CASSSGTGRSYNEQFF
TRBV9	TRBJ2-1	CASSVAGGAGYNEQFF
TRBV5-6	TRBJ2-1	CASSWTSGGSYNEQFF
TRBV28	TRBJ2-7	CASSLGQPGEQYF
TRBV7-3	TRBJ2-3	CASSLSAGGPGATDTQYF
TRBV30	TRBJ2-3	CAWSVGLGRDTQYF
TRBV5-1	TRBJ2-2	CASSLVSGELFF
TRBV14	TRBJ2-2	CASSQVGGTNTGELFF
TRBV7-9	TRBJ2-7	CASSLALDHEQYF
TRBV18	TRBJ1-3	CASSPNGQATGNTIYF
TRBV4-1	TRBJ1-1	CASSQGWGTVNTEAFF
TRBV11-3	TRBJ2-5	CASSPSESWTQYF
TRBV5-1	TRBJ2-1	CASTYGQSNEQFF
TRBV11-2	TRBJ1-6	CASSSGQGVRSPLHF
TRBV10-3	TRBJ2-5	CAISPQGGSETQYF
TRBV6-1	TRBJ2-7	CASSDPGLSYEQYF
TRBV5-1	.	CASSGGLPHEQYF
TRBV7-2	TRBJ1-5	CASSFGTGGAGNQPQHF
TRBV7-2	TRBJ1-2	CASSLAWGQGGGYTF
TRBV6-5	TRBJ2-7	CASSPEFLEQYF
TRBV19	TRBJ1-2	CASSDPGTGNYGYTF
TRBV18	TRBJ2-1	CASSPGTSRGEQFF
TRBV27	TRBJ1-1	CASSLFQPAETEAFF
TRBV21-1	TRBJ2-7	CASTLGGGPLRYEQYF
TRBV28	TRBJ1-5	CASSPQGQPQHF
TRBV28	TRBJ2-3	CASSPYIPRDRATDTQYF
TRBV4-2	TRBJ2-3	CASSQGSGGALETDTQYF
TRBV19	TRBJ1-2	CASIDTGNYGYTF
TRBV27	TRBJ2-3	CASKQGHTDTQYF
TRBV30	TRBJ2-3	CAWSVGGSTDTQYF
TRBV7-8	TRBJ2-5	CADARTAQETQYF
TRBV9	TRBJ1-1	CASSADWHTEAFF
TRBV7-9	TRBJ2-2	CASSLQQEFGELFF
TRBV15	TRBJ2-1	CATSRVGGEEQFF
TRBV7-2	TRBJ1-1	CASSLSRDTEAFF
TRBV4-2	TRBJ2-7	CASLRGDRSRTYEQYF
TRBV27	TRBJ1-5	CASSLHEKEAQHF